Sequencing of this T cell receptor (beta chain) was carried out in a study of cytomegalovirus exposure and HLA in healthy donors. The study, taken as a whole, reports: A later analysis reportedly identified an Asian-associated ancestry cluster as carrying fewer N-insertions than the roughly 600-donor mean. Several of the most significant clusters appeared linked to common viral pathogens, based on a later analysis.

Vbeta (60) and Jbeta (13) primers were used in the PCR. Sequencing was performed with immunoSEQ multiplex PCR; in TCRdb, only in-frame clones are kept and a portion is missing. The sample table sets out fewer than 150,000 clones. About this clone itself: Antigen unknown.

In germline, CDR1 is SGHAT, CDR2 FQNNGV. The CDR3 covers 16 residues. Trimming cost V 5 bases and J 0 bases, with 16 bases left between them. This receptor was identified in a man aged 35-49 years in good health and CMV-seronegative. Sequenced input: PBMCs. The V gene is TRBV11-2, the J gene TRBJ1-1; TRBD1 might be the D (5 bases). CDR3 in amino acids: CASSPSWPGVNTEAFF. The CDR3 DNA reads TGTGCCAGCAGCCCGAGCTGGCCGGGGGTGAACACTGAAGCTTTCTTT.